This TCR beta chain was found in a study of T-cell memory formation after mild COVID-19. Study-wide context: There were largely donor-specific TCR clusters. General observations from the study: Some clones that responded turned up in pre-infection memory, which suggests that cross-reactive memory joined in. Clones that contracted clustered mainly in CM and EM if CD4+ and in EMRA if CD8+.

The V end was cut by 7 bases, the J end by 8 bases, with 12 bases between. Germline V gene lookup returns CDR1 LNHDA and CDR2 SQIVND (reference sequence). The CDR3 has 12 amino acids. The authors produced TCR alpha and TCR beta cDNA libraries with sample barcodes and UMIs by 5'RACE using constant-segment primers. One entry per CDR3 protein results from TCRdb running MiXCR on the 5' RACE reads. The sample consists of about half a million distinct CDR3 sequences, roughly 18% of them appearing once. In its sample, this clonotype was seen a few times. What it binds is unknown. The rearrangement uses TRBV19 and TRBJ2-1; possible D gene TRBD2, 6 bases. The sample consisted of PBMCs or a T cell subset sorted from them (not recorded which). The TCR sequence derives from an adult woman who had mild COVID-19 (a few samples of this study predate the infection). Cell type and time point are not known. CDR3 amino acids: CASKFSGDEQFF. The CDR3 DNA reads as TGTGCCAGTAAATTTAGCGGCGATGAGCAGTTCTTC.